The 24 T cell receptor beta chains below all came from one sample that was sequenced in a study of shared clonotypes between healthy human individuals (dated by TCRdb to 2018 to 2021). CD8 naive samples were obtained by positive selection for CCR7 among CD45RO-negative cells, yielding a CD45RA+CCR7+ population from which TemRA cells were excluded. Libraries were built with the immunoSEQ multiplex PCR assay. The clones in this table, taken by TCRdb from immuneACCESS, are in-frame only. Not every clone is retained; where verified, under half of the shortfall comes from an unresolved V gene, and the cause of the rest is unknown. Present in this sample are around 2,000,000 clones, just under 95% of which were seen just once. Approximately 1.2% of the sample is taken by the ten largest. Sample: naive CD8+ T cells sorted from blood. The cell subset or site label corresponds to: CD45RA+CCR7+. The receptor set was obtained from a young man in good health.

The chain combines TRBV4-3 with TRBJ1-2; possibly TRBD1 for D (6 bases). Germline loops: CDR1 LGHNA, CDR2 YSLEER. V lost 0 bases to trimming and J lost 4 bases, with 9 bases between them. CDR3 length: 14 residues. The CDR3 here is CASSQDRTAYGYTF. The CDR3 DNA sequence: TGCGCCAGCAGCCAAGATCGGACAGCCTATGGCTACACCTTC.

The chain recombines TRBV6-6 with TRBJ1-2; D perhaps matches TRBD1 (6 bases). Trimming removed 4 bases from V and 1 base from J, with 10 bases in between. CDR1 is MNHNY and CDR2 is SVGAGI in the germline V gene (reference sequence). CDR3 length: 14 residues. The CDR3 sequence: CASSSGQLNYGYTF. The CDR3, as DNA: TGTGCCAGCAGTTCCGGACAGCTTAACTATGGCTACACCTTC.

This clone was observed a single time. The rearrangement links TRBV12-5 to TRBJ2-1; TRBD1 agrees at 7 bases. This CDR3 has 15 residues. The V and J ends lost 1 base and 9 bases, in that order; junction bases with no gene match: 9. CDR1 LGHNT and CDR2 FRNRAP come from the germline V gene. The CDR3 sequence is CASGLDLTGLGEQFF. In DNA, the CDR3 is TGTGCTAGTGGTTTGGACCTGACAGGGTTAGGTGAGCAGTTCTTC.

Turning to this clone: Other DNA sequences in this sample translate to the same CDR3. This chain links TRBV6-1 with TRBJ2-3, with TRBD2 matching over 9 bases. J gave up 0 bases and V 2 bases, and 3 bases lay outside the gene matches. CDR1 and CDR2 from the germline V gene are MNHNS and SASEGT. The CDR3 runs 16 residues. The CDR3 sequence: CASSEWLAGSTDTQYF. The CDR3 bases are TGTGCCAGCAGTGAATGGCTAGCGGGAAGCACAGATACGCAGTATTTT.

The CDR3 DNA sequence: TGTGCCAGCAGCTCCACCGGGGGGAATTCACCCCTCCACTTT. It is translated as CASSSTGGNSPLHF. V and J are TRBV13 and TRBJ1-6; possible D gene TRBD1, 5 bases. Germline assignment: CDR1 PRHDT and CDR2 FYEKMQ (reference sequence). The CDR3 spans 14 residues. Trimming stripped 4 bases from V and 7 bases from J, with 11 bases between.

V usage is TRBV7-9 and J usage is TRBJ1-2, with 11 bases identical to TRBD1. Looked up from germline, CDR1 is SEHNR and CDR2 is FQNEAQ (reference sequence). Trimming cost V 5 bases and J 3 bases; bases outside gene matches: 8. The CDR3 runs to 16 residues. The CDR3 loop reads CASSPPGQGADYGYTF. In DNA form, the CDR3 reads TGTGCCAGCAGCCCGCCAGGACAGGGGGCGGACTATGGCTACACCTTC.

The CDR3 region has the DNA TGCGCCAGCAGCTTGGTGGGTCCCAGCGGGCTTTACAATGAGCAGTTCTTC. This sequence encodes CASSLVGPSGLYNEQFF. This sequence joins TRBV5-1 and TRBJ2-1; TRBD2 might be the D (6 bases). The CDR3 sequence is 17 residues long. Germline V CDR1 and CDR2: SGHRS, YFSETQ. Deletions cut 0 bases from V and 4 bases from J, with 17 bases between.

CDR3 sequence: CAWERDRDTEAFF. The CDR3 DNA reads TGTGCCTGGGAGCGGGACAGGGACACTGAAGCTTTCTTT. The chain is built from TRBV30 and TRBJ1-1, with 9 nucleotides matching TRBD1. This CDR3 contains 13 residues. V shed 5 bases and J 3 bases; nucleotides not matched to a gene: 4. CDR1 GTSNPN and CDR2 SVGIG come from the germline V gene (reference sequence).

V gene TRBV27 combines with J gene TRBJ2-2; 10 positions match TRBD1. V shed 4 bases and J 8 bases; nucleotides not matched to a gene: 4. The CDR3 totals 14 residues. From germline, CDR1 is MNHEY and CDR2 SMNVEV (reference sequence). CDR3 sequence (DNA): TGTGCCAGCAGTTACGGGACAGGGGCTGGGGAGCTGTTTTTT. It encodes CASSYGTGAGELFF.

The chain is built from TRBV9 and TRBJ1-2; the D gene is possibly TRBD1 (6 bases). CDR3 size: 15 residues. Trimming stripped 3 bases from V and 3 bases from J, with 15 bases between. Per germline, CDR1 SGDLS and CDR2 YYNGEE. The CDR3: CASSGSRTAHYGYTF. The CDR3 coding sequence is TGTGCCAGCAGCGGCAGCCGGACAGCCCACTATGGCTACACCTTC.

The chain combines TRBV10-2 with TRBJ1-6; 10 bases are a match to TRBD1. The length of the CDR3 is 15 residues. CDR1 is WSHSY, CDR2 SAAADI, per germline. After removal of 8 bases from V and 8 bases from J, the junction contained 9 bases not matched to a gene. In DNA form, the CDR3 reads TGCGCCAGCTGGGACAGGGGATCGGTGGATTCACCCCTCCACTTT. Its translation: CASWDRGSVDSPLHF.

With regard to this clone: Distinct nucleotide sequences in the sample also encode this CDR3. The chain couples TRBV30 to TRBJ2-7; D is unresolved. The CDR3 covers 13 residues. Trimming removed 0 bases from V and 1 base from J, with 7 bases in between. Germline loops: CDR1 GTSNPN, CDR2 SVGIG (reference sequence). The CDR3 here is CAWSVGQSYEQYF. CDR3 bases: TGTGCCTGGAGTGTGGGCCAATCCTACGAGCAGTACTTC.

This clone was observed a single time. Given a much more abundant clone one base away, this may be a read error. CDR3 DNA sequence: TGTGCCAGCAGTTACTCGAAGTCCTACGAGCAGTACTTC. It yields the protein CASSYSKSYEQYF. The V call is TRBV6-5, the J call TRBJ2-7; D remains ambiguous. Germline V lookup: CDR1 MNHEY, CDR2 SVGAGI. The CDR3 spans 13 residues. The ends were cut back, 0 bases at V and 1 base at J, with 4 bases in the middle.

A note on this clone: Other nucleotide sequences in the sample specify the same CDR3. V usage is TRBV2 and J usage is TRBJ2-7; TRBD1 matches 8 bases. The CDR3 spans 14 residues. The germline V gene encodes CDR1 SNHLY and CDR2 FYNNEI. Unmatched junction bases numbered 5, after V lost 3 bases and J lost 4 bases. The CDR3 protein is CASSEGTGYYEQYF. In nucleotides, the CDR3 is TGTGCCAGCAGTGAGGGGACAGGTTATTACGAGCAGTACTTC.

For this clone: Other DNA sequences in the sample encode the same CDR3. The chain has TRBV30 and TRBJ2-1, with D uncertain. V lost 0 bases to trimming and J lost 3 bases, with 3 bases between them. This CDR3 contains 12 residues. CDR1 is GTSNPN, CDR2 SVGIG, per germline (reference sequence). The CDR3 nucleotides are TGTGCCTGGAGTGTAGGCTACAATGAGCAGTTCTTC. This gives the protein CAWSVGYNEQFF. The whole variable domain, filled in from reference TRBV30 and TRBJ2-1, reads SQTIHQWPATLVQPVGSPLSLECTVEGTSNPNLYWYRQAAGRGLQLLFYSVGIGQISSEVPQNLSASRPQDRQFILSSKKLLLSDSGFYLCAWSVGYNEQFFGPGTRLTVL.

The chain is built from TRBV13 and TRBJ2-2; D might be TRBD1 (6 bases). V was clipped by 5 bases and J by 6 bases, with 16 bases between them. This CDR3 spans 15 amino acids. Per the germline V gene, CDR1 is PRHDT and CDR2 is FYEKMQ (reference sequence). The CDR3 DNA sequence: TGTGCCAGCAGCATCCCAGGGGAAGGCGCCGGGGAGCTGTTTTTT. It specifies CASSIPGEGAGELFF.

The gene calls are TRBV5-6 and TRBJ2-7; 7 bases are a match to TRBD2. Unmatched junction bases numbered 6, after V lost 0 bases and J lost 6 bases. CDR3 length: 14 amino acids. The germline V gene encodes CDR1 SGHDT and CDR2 YYEEEE. CDR3 nucleotide sequence: TGTGCCAGCAGCTTGGGCGGGGGAGGTCGCGAGCAGTACTTC. Its protein product is CASSLGGGGREQYF.

The V and J genes are TRBV6-5 and TRBJ1-1, with 8 bases aligning to TRBD1. The CDR3 length is 14 residues. Trimming removed 4 bases from V and 0 bases from J; junction bases left unmatched: 1. Germline CDR1 and CDR2: MNHEY and SVGAGI. CDR3 loop: CASSLTGVNTEAFF. The CDR3 coding sequence is TGTGCCAGCAGTTTGACAGGGGTGAACACTGAAGCTTTCTTT.

The chain is built from TRBV30 and TRBJ1-5; D gene uncertain. Deletions cut 2 bases from V and 2 bases from J, with 10 bases between. CDR1 GTSNPN and CDR2 SVGIG come from the germline V gene (reference sequence). This CDR3 contains 14 residues. The CDR3 loop reads CAWSRRERNQPQHF. The CDR3 DNA is TGTGCCTGGAGTCGGCGGGAGCGCAATCAGCCCCAGCATTTT.

This CDR3 is CASSGGWNTEAFF. The CDR3 DNA reads as TGTGCCAGTTCCGGGGGGTGGAACACTGAAGCTTTCTTT. The chain couples TRBV19 to TRBJ1-1, with D perhaps TRBD1 (5 bases). Between the trimmed V and J ends, which lost 8 bases and 1 base, there was a span of 11 bases. The CDR3 sequence is 13 residues long. Germline CDR1 LNHDA, CDR2 SQIVND (reference sequence).

J is TRBJ1-4 and V is TRBV28; possibly TRBD1 for D (6 bases). CDR3 length: 13 amino acids. Germline values: CDR1 MDHEN, CDR2 SYDVKM. Trimming took 1 base from V and 8 from J, leaving 8 bases between them. The CDR3 nucleotides are TGTGCCAGCAGTTTATCAGGGGCCGAAAAACTGTTTTTT. Protein sequence: CASSLSGAEKLFF.

The rearrangement joins TRBV15 to TRBJ2-7; 14 bases are shared with TRBD2. V dropped 4 bases and J dropped 7; count of bases not matched to a gene: 9. The CDR3 has 16 amino acids. Germline-derived CDR1 and CDR2 are LNHNV and YYDKDF (reference sequence). The CDR3 loop is CATSIGTSGSRREQYF. The DNA for the CDR3 is TGTGCCACCAGCATTGGGACTAGCGGGAGTCGGAGAGAGCAGTACTTC.

This clone was picked up one time. The genes are TRBV15 and TRBJ2-7, with TRBD2 identical over 8 bases. With V trimmed by 2 bases and J by 0 bases, 6 bases remained unmatched. The CDR3 is 16 amino acids. Germline-derived CDR1 and CDR2 are LNHNV and YYDKDF (reference sequence). In DNA form, the CDR3 reads TGTGCCACCAGCAGATCTAGCGGGTCGGGCTCCTACGAGCAGTACTTC. Translating it yields CATSRSSGSGSYEQYF.

The chain is built from TRBV6-1 and TRBJ1-1, with D possibly being TRBD1 (5 bases). V dropped 3 bases and J dropped 7 bases, with 12 bases sitting between them. Germline CDR1 reads MNHNS; CDR2 reads SASEGT. This CDR3 region has 13 residues. Here the CDR3 reads CASSDSGGFEAFF. The DNA for the CDR3 is TGTGCCAGCAGTGACTCGGGGGGGTTTGAAGCTTTCTTT.